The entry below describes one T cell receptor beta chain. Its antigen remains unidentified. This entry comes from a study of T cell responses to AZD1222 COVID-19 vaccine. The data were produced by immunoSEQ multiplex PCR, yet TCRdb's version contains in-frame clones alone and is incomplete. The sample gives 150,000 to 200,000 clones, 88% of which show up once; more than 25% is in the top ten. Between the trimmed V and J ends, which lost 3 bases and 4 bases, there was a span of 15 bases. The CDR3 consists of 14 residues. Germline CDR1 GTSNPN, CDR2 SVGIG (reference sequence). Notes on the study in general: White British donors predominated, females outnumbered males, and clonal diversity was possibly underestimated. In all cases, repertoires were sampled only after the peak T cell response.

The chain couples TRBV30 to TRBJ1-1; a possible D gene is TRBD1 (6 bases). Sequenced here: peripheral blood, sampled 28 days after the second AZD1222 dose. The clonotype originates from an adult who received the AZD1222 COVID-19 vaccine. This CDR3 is CAWRNKGGGTEAFF. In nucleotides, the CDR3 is TGTGCCTGGAGAAATAAGGGGGGGGGCACTGAAGCTTTCTTT.